This entry concerns a single TCR beta chain. The source of the sample is a study of T cell changes during pregnancy in multiple sclerosis. Repertoires were generated with immunoSEQ multiplex PCR, while TCRdb's copy carries only in-frame clones and drops some. The sample consists of about 38,000 clones, 75% to 95% of them appearing once. The V gene's germline CDR1 is MNHEY and CDR2 SVGAGI. The CDR3 spans 13 residues. V lost 8 bases to trimming and J lost 0 bases, with 5 bases between them. The sequence was obtained from a female donor with multiple sclerosis, enrolled in a pregnancy study. This specimen consisted of CD8+ T cells from peripheral blood mononuclear cells, obtained after pregnancy. V is TRBV6-5 and J is TRBJ1-6; D is unresolved. This CDR3 reads CASRVSYNSPLHF. For the CDR3, the DNA is TGTGCCAGCCGCGTCTCCTATAATTCACCCCTCCACTTT.